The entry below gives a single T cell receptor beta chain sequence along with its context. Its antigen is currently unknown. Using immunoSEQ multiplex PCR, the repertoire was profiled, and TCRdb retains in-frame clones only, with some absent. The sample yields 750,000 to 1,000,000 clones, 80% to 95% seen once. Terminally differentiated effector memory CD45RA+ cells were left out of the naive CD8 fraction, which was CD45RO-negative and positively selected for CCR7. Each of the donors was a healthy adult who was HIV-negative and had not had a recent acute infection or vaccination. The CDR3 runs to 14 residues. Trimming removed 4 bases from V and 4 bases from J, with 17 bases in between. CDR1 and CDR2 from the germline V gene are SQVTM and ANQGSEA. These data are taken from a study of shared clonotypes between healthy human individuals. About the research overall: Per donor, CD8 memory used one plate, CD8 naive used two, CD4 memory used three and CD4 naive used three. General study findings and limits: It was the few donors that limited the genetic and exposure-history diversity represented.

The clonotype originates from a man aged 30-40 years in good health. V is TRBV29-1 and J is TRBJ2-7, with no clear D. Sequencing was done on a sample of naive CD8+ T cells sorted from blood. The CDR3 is CSVAATLKRYEQYF. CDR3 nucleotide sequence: TGCAGCGTTGCAGCGACCCTTAAGAGGTACGAGCAGTACTTC.